A single T cell receptor (beta chain) is shown here with its context. The antigen is not known. Germline CDR1 reads SEHNR; CDR2 reads FQNEAQ (reference sequence). V was clipped by 5 bases and J by 11 bases, with 12 bases between them. The CDR3 is 11 amino acids. This sample stems from a study of cytomegalovirus exposure and HLA in healthy donors. Findings of the study overall: Earlier analysis yielded a pattern in which most TCR beta V segments were productive about 90% or about 30% of the time. In a later analysis, at a false discovery rate of 0.05, roughly 17,000 TCR beta sequences were associated with HLA alleles.

PCR involved 60 Vbeta and 13 Jbeta primers. The repertoire was sequenced with immunoSEQ multiplex PCR; TCRdb's copy has only in-frame clones and lacks some. This table has more than 100,000 clones, about three quarters appearing once. The specimen was PBMCs. The source is a female donor in good health and CMV-seropositive. This chain links TRBV7-9 with TRBJ1-1, with TRBD1 as a possible D gene (6 bases). CDR3 sequence (DNA): TGTGCCAGCAGCAACGGACAGCGGGCTTTCTTT. Residues: CASSNGQRAFF.